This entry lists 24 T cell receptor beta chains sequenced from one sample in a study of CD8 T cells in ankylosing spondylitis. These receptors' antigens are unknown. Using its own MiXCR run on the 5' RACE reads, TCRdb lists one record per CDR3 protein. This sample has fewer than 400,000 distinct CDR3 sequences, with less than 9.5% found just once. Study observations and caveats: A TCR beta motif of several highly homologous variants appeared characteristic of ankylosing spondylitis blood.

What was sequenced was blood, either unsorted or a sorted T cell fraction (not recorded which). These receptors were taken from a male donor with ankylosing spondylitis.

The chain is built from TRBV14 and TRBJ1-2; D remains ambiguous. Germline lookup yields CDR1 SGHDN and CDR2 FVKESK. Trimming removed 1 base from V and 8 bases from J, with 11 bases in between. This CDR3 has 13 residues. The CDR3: CASSQGRFGGYTF. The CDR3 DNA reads TGTGCCAGCAGCCAAGGGCGGTTTGGCGGCTACACCTTC. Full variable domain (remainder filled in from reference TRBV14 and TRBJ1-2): EAGVTQFPSHSVIEKGQTVTLRCDPISGHDNLYWYRRVMGKEIKFLLHFVKESKQDESGMPNNRFLAERTGGTYSTLKVQPAELEDSGVYFCASSQGRFGGYTFGSGTRLTVV.

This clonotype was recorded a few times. This CDR3 is CSVARGEGTEAFF. CDR3 nucleotide sequence: TGCAGCGTTGCCAGGGGAGAGGGCACTGAAGCTTTCTTT. The genes are TRBV29-1 and TRBJ1-1, with D possibly being TRBD1 (6 bases). This CDR3 has 13 amino acids. Trimming removed 4 bases at V and 4 bases at J, with 13 bases between. Germline lookup yields CDR1 SQVTM and CDR2 ANQGSEA.

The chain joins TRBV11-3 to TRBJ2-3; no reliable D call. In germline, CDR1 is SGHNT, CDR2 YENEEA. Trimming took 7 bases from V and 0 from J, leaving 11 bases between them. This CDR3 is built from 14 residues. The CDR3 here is CASTQWASTDTQYF. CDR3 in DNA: TGTGCCAGCACCCAGTGGGCTAGCACAGATACGCAGTATTTT.

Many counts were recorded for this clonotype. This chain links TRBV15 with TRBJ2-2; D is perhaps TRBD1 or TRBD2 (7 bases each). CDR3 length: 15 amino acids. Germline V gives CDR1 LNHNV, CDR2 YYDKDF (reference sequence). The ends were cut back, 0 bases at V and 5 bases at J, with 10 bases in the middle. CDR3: CATSRDQGGTGELFF. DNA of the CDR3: TGTGCCACCAGCAGAGATCAGGGGGGGACCGGGGAGCTGTTTTTT.

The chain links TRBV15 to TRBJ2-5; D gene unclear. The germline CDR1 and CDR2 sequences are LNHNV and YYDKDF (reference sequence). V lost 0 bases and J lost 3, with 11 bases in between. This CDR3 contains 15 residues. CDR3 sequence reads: CATSRDTGLEETQYF. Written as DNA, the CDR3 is TGTGCCACCAGCAGAGATACCGGATTAGAAGAGACCCAGTACTTC.

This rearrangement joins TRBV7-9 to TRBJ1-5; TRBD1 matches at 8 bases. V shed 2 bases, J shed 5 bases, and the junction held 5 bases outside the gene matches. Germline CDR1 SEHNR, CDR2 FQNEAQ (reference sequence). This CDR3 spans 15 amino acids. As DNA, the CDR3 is TGTGCCAGCAGCTTACGACAGGGGAGTGATCAGCCCCAGCATTTT. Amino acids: CASSLRQGSDQPQHF.

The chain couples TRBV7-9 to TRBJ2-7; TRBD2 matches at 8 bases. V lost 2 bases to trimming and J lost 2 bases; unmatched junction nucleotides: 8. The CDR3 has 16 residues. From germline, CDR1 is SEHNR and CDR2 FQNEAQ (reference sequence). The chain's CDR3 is CASSLTSGTRAYEQYF. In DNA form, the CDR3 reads TGTGCCAGCAGCTTAACTAGCGGAACAAGGGCCTACGAGCAGTACTTC.

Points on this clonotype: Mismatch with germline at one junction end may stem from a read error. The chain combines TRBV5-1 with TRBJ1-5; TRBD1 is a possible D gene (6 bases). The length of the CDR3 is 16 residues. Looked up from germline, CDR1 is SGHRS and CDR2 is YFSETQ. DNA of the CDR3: TGCGCCAGCAGCATTGGGGACAACTATAGCAATCAGCCCCGGCATTTT. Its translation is CASSIGDNYSNQPRHF. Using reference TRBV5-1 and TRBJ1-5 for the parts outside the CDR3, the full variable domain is KAGVTQTPRYLIKTRGQQVTLSCSPISGHRSVSWYQQTPGQGLQFLFEYFSETQRNKGNFPGRFSGRQFSNSRSEMNVSTLELGDSALYLCASSIGDNYSNQPRHFGDGTRLSIL.

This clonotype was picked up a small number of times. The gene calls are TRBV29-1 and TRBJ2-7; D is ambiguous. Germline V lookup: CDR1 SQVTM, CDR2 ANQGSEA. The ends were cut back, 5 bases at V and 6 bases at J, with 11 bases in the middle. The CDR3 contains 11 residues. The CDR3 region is CSVLVGVEQYF. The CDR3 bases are TGCAGCGTTCTTGTTGGTGTCGAGCAGTACTTC.

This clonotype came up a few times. This CDR3 reads CASSLGGRTPSYNEQFF. CDR3 coding DNA: TGCGCCAGCAGCTTGGGCGGGAGGACCCCCTCCTACAATGAGCAGTTCTTC. This sequence joins TRBV5-1 and TRBJ2-1; 8 bases agree with TRBD2. CDR1 is SGHRS and CDR2 is YFSETQ in the germline V gene. The CDR3 has 17 amino acids. Unmatched junction bases numbered 5, after V lost 0 bases and J lost 0 bases.

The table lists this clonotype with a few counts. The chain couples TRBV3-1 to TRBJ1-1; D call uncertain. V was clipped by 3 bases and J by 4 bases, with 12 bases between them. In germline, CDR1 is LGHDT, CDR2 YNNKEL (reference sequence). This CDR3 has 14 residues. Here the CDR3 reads CASSQEGAFTEAFF. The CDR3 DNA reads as TGTGCCAGCAGCCAGGAAGGAGCCTTCACTGAAGCTTTCTTT.

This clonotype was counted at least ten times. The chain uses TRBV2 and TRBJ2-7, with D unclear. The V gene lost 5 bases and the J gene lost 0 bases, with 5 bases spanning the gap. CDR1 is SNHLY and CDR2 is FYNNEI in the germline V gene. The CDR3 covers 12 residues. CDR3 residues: CASSMSSYEQYF. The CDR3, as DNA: TGTGCCAGCAGTATGAGCTCCTACGAGCAGTACTTC.

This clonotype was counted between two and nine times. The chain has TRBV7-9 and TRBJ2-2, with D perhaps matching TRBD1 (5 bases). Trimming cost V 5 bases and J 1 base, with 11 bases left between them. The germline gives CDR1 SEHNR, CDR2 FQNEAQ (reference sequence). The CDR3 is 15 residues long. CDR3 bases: TGTGCCAGCAGCCAAAGGGGCGGGAACACCGGGGAGCTGTTTTTT. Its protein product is CASSQRGGNTGELFF.

CDR3 region: CASSQDGSRGGATQYF. In DNA form, the CDR3 reads TGCGCCAGCAGCCAAGATGGTTCGCGGGGGGGGGCTACGCAGTATTTT. V is TRBV4-3 and J is TRBJ2-3; TRBD2 aligns across 9 bases. The CDR3 length is 16 residues. V lost 0 bases, J lost 8 bases, and 9 bases stayed unmatched. From germline, CDR1 is LGHNA and CDR2 YSLEER.

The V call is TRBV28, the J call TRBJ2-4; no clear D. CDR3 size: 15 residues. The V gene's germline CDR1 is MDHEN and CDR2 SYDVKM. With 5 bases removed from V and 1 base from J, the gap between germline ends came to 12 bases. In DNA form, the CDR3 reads TGTGCCAGCAGTCTCCACCGTGGTGCCAAAAACATTCAGTACTTC. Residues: CASSLHRGAKNIQYF.

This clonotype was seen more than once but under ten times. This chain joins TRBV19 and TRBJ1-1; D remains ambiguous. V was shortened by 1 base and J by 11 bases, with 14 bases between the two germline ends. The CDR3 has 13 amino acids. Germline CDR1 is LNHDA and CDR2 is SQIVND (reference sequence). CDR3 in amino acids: CASSIVHERWAFF. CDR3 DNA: TGTGCCAGTAGTATAGTACACGAGAGATGGGCTTTCTTT.

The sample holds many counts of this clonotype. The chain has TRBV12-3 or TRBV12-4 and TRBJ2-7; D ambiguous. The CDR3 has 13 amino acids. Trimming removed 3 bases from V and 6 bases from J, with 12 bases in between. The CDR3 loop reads CASSFIQFGEQYF. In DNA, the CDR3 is TGTGCCAGCAGTTTCATTCAGTTTGGCGAGCAGTACTTC.

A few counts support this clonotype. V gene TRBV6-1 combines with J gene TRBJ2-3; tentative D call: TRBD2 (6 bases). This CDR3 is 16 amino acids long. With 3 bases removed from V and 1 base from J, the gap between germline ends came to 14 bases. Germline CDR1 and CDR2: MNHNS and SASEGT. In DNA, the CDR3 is TGTGCCAGCAGTGACCCACTAGCCTCCGGCACAGATACGCAGTATTTT. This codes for CASSDPLASGTDTQYF.

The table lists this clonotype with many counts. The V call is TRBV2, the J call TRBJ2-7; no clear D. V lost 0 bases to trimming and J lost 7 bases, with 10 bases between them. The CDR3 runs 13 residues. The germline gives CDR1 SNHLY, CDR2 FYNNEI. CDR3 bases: TGTGCCAGCAGTGAAGCGCGGTCCCGGGAGCAGTACTTC. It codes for CASSEARSREQYF.

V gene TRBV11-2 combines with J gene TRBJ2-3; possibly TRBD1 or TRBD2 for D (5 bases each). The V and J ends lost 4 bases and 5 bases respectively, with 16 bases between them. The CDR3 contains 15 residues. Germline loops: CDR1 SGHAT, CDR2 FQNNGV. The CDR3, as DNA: TGTGCCAGCAGCTCAGGGAAGGGAGAAATAGATACGCAGTATTTT. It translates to CASSSGKGEIDTQYF.

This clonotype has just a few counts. CDR3 sequence (DNA): TGCGCCAGCACGAGGGAGGAGGGGGCCAACGTCCTGACTTTC. Encoded protein: CASTREEGANVLTF. The chain is built from TRBV5-1 and TRBJ2-6; weak D call: TRBD2 (6 bases). V lost 6 bases, J lost 4 bases, and 11 bases lay in between. In germline, CDR1 is SGHRS, CDR2 YFSETQ. The CDR3 sequence is 14 residues long.

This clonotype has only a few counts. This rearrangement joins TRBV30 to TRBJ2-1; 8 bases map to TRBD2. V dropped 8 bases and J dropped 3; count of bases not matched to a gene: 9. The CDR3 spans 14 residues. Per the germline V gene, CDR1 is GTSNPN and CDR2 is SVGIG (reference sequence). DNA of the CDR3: TGTGCCCGTGGACAGACTAGCGACTACAATGAGCAGTTCTTC. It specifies CARGQTSDYNEQFF.

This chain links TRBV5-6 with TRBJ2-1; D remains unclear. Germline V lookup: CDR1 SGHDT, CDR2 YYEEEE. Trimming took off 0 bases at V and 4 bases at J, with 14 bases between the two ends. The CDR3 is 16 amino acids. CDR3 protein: CASSLARAPVYNEQFF. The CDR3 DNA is TGTGCCAGCAGCTTGGCAAGGGCCCCCGTTTACAATGAGCAGTTCTTC.

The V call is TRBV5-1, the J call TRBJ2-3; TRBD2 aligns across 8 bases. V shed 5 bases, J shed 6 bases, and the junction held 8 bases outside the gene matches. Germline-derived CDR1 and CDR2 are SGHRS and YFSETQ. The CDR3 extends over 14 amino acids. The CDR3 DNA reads TGCGCCAGCAGAGAGGGACTAGGGTCGGATACGCAGTATTTT. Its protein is CASREGLGSDTQYF.